Following are 25 T cell receptor beta chains from one sample sequenced in a study of cytomegalovirus exposure and HLA in healthy donors. The PCR used 60 Vbeta and 13 Jbeta primers. Sequencing used immunoSEQ multiplex PCR; TCRdb keeps in-frame clones, though not all of them. Of about 130,000 clones in the sample, just under 75% were seen once. Material for sequencing was PBMCs. All receptors derive from a man in his forties or fifties in good health and CMV-seropositive.

A few counts support this clone. This chain joins TRBV6-5 and TRBJ2-2, with 7 bases identical to TRBD1. The germline CDR1 and CDR2 sequences are MNHEY and SVGAGI. CDR3 length: 15 residues. J gave up 1 base and V 5 bases, and 4 bases lay outside the gene matches. This CDR3 reads CASSLRTGNTGELFF. As DNA, the CDR3 is TGTGCCAGCAGTCTTCGGACAGGGAACACCGGGGAGCTGTTTTTT.

The chain recombines TRBV11-2 with TRBJ2-2, with a possible D match to TRBD1 (6 bases). The CDR3 runs 15 residues. Germline V gene sequence: CDR1 SGHAT, CDR2 FQNNGV. V gave up 3 bases and J gave up 1 base, with 9 bases separating them. CDR3 bases: TGTGCCAGCAGCTTGAGGACAGAGAACACCGGGGAGCTGTTTTTT. This gives the protein CASSLRTENTGELFF.

This chain joins TRBV6-5 and TRBJ1-2; 9 nucleotides align to TRBD1. The germline V gene has CDR1 MNHEY and CDR2 SVGAGI. The CDR3 has 15 residues. Losses at the gene ends were 2 bases for V and 3 bases for J; bases not matched to a gene: 4. The CDR3 region is CASSYTRTGDYGYTF. The CDR3 nucleotides are TGTGCCAGCAGTTACACCCGGACAGGGGACTATGGCTACACCTTC.

The genes are TRBV28 and TRBJ2-7; 8 bases align to TRBD1. The length of the CDR3 is 14 residues. Trimming cost V 3 bases and J 4 bases; bases outside gene matches: 5. Per germline, CDR1 MDHEN and CDR2 SYDVKM. The CDR3 protein is CASSFRGRNYEQYF. CDR3 nucleotide sequence: TGTGCCAGCAGTTTCAGGGGGCGGAATTACGAGCAGTACTTC.

The rearrangement links TRBV9 to TRBJ2-2; TRBD1 might be the D (6 bases). The V gene lost 0 bases and the J gene lost 0 bases, with 9 bases spanning the gap. CDR3 length equals 16 residues. CDR1 is SGDLS, CDR2 YYNGEE, per germline. The CDR3: CASSVEGTPNTGELFF. In nucleotides, the CDR3 is TGTGCCAGCAGCGTAGAGGGGACACCGAACACCGGGGAGCTGTTTTTT.

CDR3 DNA: TGTGCCAGCAGTGGTACAGGGGGCGTCTTTCAGCCCCAGCATTTT. Protein sequence: CASSGTGGVFQPQHF. The V and J genes are TRBV6-1 and TRBJ1-5; 9 bases line up with TRBD1. From germline, CDR1 is MNHNS and CDR2 SASEGT. The CDR3 has 15 residues. Losses at the gene ends were 4 bases for V and 6 bases for J; bases not matched to a gene: 7.

The chain recombines TRBV5-4 with TRBJ2-2; 15 nucleotides line up with TRBD2. Germline-derived CDR1 and CDR2 are SGHNT and YYREEE (reference sequence). V was pared by 4 bases and J by 3 bases, with 7 bases of the junction left unmatched. CDR3 length: 18 residues. Written as DNA, the CDR3 is TGTGCCAGCAGCGATGGACTAGCGGGAGGGCCAGACACCGGGGAGCTGTTTTTT. Translated: CASSDGLAGGPDTGELFF.

J is TRBJ1-2 and V is TRBV5-4; 7 positions agree with TRBD1. After removal of 4 bases from V and 7 bases from J, the junction contained 7 bases not matched to a gene. Germline CDR1 is SGHNT and CDR2 is YYREEE (reference sequence). This CDR3 has 13 residues. CDR3 sequence (DNA): TGTGCCAGCAGCACCCGGGACAGAAGTGGCTACACCTTC. Translated: CASSTRDRSGYTF.

V gene TRBV30 combines with J gene TRBJ2-1; possible D gene TRBD1, 6 bases. The V end was cut by 4 bases, the J end by 6 bases, with 19 bases between. Germline V CDR1 and CDR2: GTSNPN, SVGIG (reference sequence). The CDR3 loop spans 15 amino acids. The CDR3 bases are TGTGCCTGGATGTCAGGGGCCCTGGGGGCCAATGAGCAGTTCTTC. Its protein is CAWMSGALGANEQFF.

To note about this clone: The sample holds other DNA sequences that translate to the same CDR3. V gene TRBV15 combines with J gene TRBJ2-2; 9 bases map to TRBD2. Per the germline V gene, CDR1 is LNHNV and CDR2 is YYDKDF (reference sequence). Unmatched junction bases numbered 13, after V lost 2 bases and J lost 6 bases. This CDR3 has 18 residues. The CDR3 sequence: CATSRQQRAGGGPGELFF. The CDR3 DNA reads TGTGCCACCAGCAGACAACAGAGAGCGGGAGGAGGGCCCGGGGAGCTGTTTTTT. Variable domain in full (rest from reference TRBV15 and TRBJ2-2): DAMVIQNPRYQVTQFGKPVTLSCSQTLNHNVMYWYQQKSSQAPKLLFHYYDKDFNNEADTPDNFQSRRPNTSFCFLDIRSPGLGDTAMYLCATSRQQRAGGGPGELFFGEGSRLTVL.

This chain uses TRBV2 with TRBJ1-1, with 7 positions matching TRBD1. The J segment lost 7 bases and the V segment lost 6 bases, leaving 11 bases of the junction unmatched. The CDR3 has 14 amino acids. Germline values: CDR1 SNHLY, CDR2 FYNNEI. The DNA for the CDR3 is TGTGCCAGCAGGGGGGGACAGAAGATGATTGAAGCTTTCTTT. Amino acid sequence: CASRGGQKMIEAFF.

The rearrangement uses TRBV6-5 and TRBJ2-2, with D possibly matching TRBD1 (5 bases). Trimming removed 0 bases at V and 6 bases at J, with 5 bases between. Per the germline V gene, CDR1 is MNHEY and CDR2 is SVGAGI. The CDR3 is 13 residues long. Here the CDR3 reads CASSYSGPGELFF. The CDR3 nucleotides read TGTGCCAGCAGTTACTCGGGGCCCGGGGAGCTGTTTTTT.

The V call is TRBV12-5, the J call TRBJ2-1; the match to TRBD2 covers 8 bases. The length of the CDR3 is 15 residues. Germline V gives CDR1 LGHNT, CDR2 FRNRAP. The junction had 10 bases not matched to a gene; V was cut back by 3 bases and J by 9 bases. Written as DNA, the CDR3 is TGTGCTAGTGGTTTAGATGTCGGGAGGGCCTTTGAGCAGTTCTTC. Amino acids: CASGLDVGRAFEQFF.

The chain links TRBV14 to TRBJ2-7; perhaps TRBD1 as D (5 bases). Deletions cut 4 bases from V and 0 bases from J, with 16 bases between. CDR1 SGHDN and CDR2 FVKESK come from the germline V gene. This CDR3 region has 16 residues. The CDR3 here is CASSPITWGSSYEQYF. DNA for the CDR3: TGTGCCAGCAGCCCAATCACCTGGGGCAGCTCCTACGAGCAGTACTTC.

The chain couples TRBV19 to TRBJ2-7; 7 bases map to TRBD2. The CDR3 contains 13 residues. Trimming cost V 5 bases and J 10 bases; bases outside gene matches: 11. The germline V gene encodes CDR1 LNHDA and CDR2 SQIVND (reference sequence). CDR3 coding DNA: TGTGCCAGTAGTGCGGGACCCCGGGGGGATCAGTACTTC. It specifies CASSAGPRGDQYF.

This clone was counted between two and nine times. The rearrangement links TRBV11-2 to TRBJ2-7; D may be TRBD2 (5 bases). V was trimmed by 3 bases and J by 0 bases, leaving 18 bases between them. Germline V CDR1 and CDR2: SGHAT, FQNNGV. The CDR3 is 17 residues long. CDR3 in amino acids: CASSFAGGSRSSYEQYF. DNA of the CDR3: TGTGCCAGCAGCTTTGCGGGCGGCTCCCGGAGCTCCTACGAGCAGTACTTC.

Only one count was recorded for this clone. The chain joins TRBV28 to TRBJ2-1; possible D gene TRBD2, 5 bases. Germline loops: CDR1 MDHEN, CDR2 SYDVKM. V lost 5 bases and J 6 bases, leaving 20 bases between the germline ends. This CDR3 region has 16 residues. CDR3 loop: CASSGRRTPLTNEQFF. For the CDR3, the DNA is TGTGCCAGCAGTGGCCGGAGGACGCCCCTTACCAATGAGCAGTTCTTC. Variable domain in full (rest from reference TRBV28 and TRBJ2-1): DVKVTQSSRYLVKRTGEKVFLECVQDMDHENMFWYRQDPGLGLRLIYFSYDVKMKEKGDIPEGYSVSREKKERFSLILESASTNQTSMYLCASSGRRTPLTNEQFFGPGTRLTVL.

V and J are TRBV27 and TRBJ2-6; 8 nucleotides line up with TRBD1. V lost 7 bases and J lost 2; bases outside the gene matches: 4. Per the germline V gene, CDR1 is MNHEY and CDR2 is SMNVEV (reference sequence). The CDR3 contains 15 residues. The CDR3 nucleotides are TGTGCCAGCAAGGTGACAGGGGCTGGGGCCAACGTCCTGACTTTC. It is translated as CASKVTGAGANVLTF.

This clone was detected a few times. The chain joins TRBV5-4 to TRBJ1-1; tentative D call: TRBD1 (6 bases). Trimming shortened V by 0 bases and J by 2 bases, and 11 bases separated the two germline ends. There are 15 residues in the CDR3. Germline-derived CDR1 and CDR2 are SGHNT and YYREEE (reference sequence). CDR3 DNA: TGTGCCAGCAGCTTGGGGGGGACATTTAACACTGAAGCTTTCTTT. Encoded protein: CASSLGGTFNTEAFF.

CDR3 coding DNA: TGTGCCAGCAGTTCATGGGACAGGTTGGATGGCTACACCTTC. Its protein is CASSSWDRLDGYTF. The chain links TRBV6-5 to TRBJ1-2; TRBD1 matches at 8 bases. With V trimmed by 4 bases and J by 6 bases, 7 bases remained unmatched. The germline V gene has CDR1 MNHEY and CDR2 SVGAGI. The CDR3 spans 14 residues.

The CDR3 sequence is CASSFGQMSGGKLFF. CDR3 in DNA: TGCGCCAGCAGCTTCGGCCAGATGAGCGGTGGGAAACTGTTTTTT. The rearrangement joins TRBV5-1 to TRBJ1-4; D ambiguous. The germline V gene encodes CDR1 SGHRS and CDR2 YFSETQ. This CDR3 region has 15 residues. V was clipped by 2 bases and J by 11 bases, with 19 bases between them.

The V and J genes are TRBV5-1 and TRBJ2-3, with 10 bases fitting TRBD1. Germline-derived CDR1 and CDR2 are SGHRS and YFSETQ. CDR3 length: 15 amino acids. V was clipped by 4 bases and J by 3 bases; unmatched bases: 5. The CDR3 coding sequence is TGCGCCAGCAGCAGGACAGGGGGTTTGACAGATACGCAGTATTTT. It yields the protein CASSRTGGLTDTQYF.

This clone has a single count. The chain uses TRBV11-2 and TRBJ2-5; TRBD2 matches at 9 bases. This CDR3 comprises 15 residues. V trimming: 5 bases; J trimming: 1 base; junction bases outside the gene matches: 5. From germline, CDR1 is SGHAT and CDR2 FQNNGV. The CDR3 is CASSAGGWGQETQYF. The CDR3 bases are TGTGCCAGCAGCGCGGGAGGGTGGGGCCAAGAGACCCAGTACTTC.

The chain has TRBV5-6 and TRBJ2-5; weak D call: TRBD2 (6 bases). In germline, CDR1 is SGHDT, CDR2 YYEEEE. The CDR3 length is 18 residues. Trimming left V 0 bases short and J 5 bases short, with 23 bases between. The CDR3 region has the DNA TGTGCCAGCAGCTTGGCCAGTATGAGGAGGGCCCCAGGGGAGACCCAGTACTTC. Encoded protein: CASSLASMRRAPGETQYF.

The chain employs TRBV25-1 and TRBJ1-5, with D possibly being TRBD1 (6 bases). The V and J ends lost 4 bases and 2 bases respectively, with 9 bases between them. This CDR3 contains 14 residues. Germline lookup yields CDR1 MGHDK and CDR2 SYGVNS. The CDR3 reads CASSGRGGNQPQHF. In DNA, the CDR3 is TGTGCCAGCAGTGGCAGGGGAGGCAATCAGCCCCAGCATTTT.